A selection of T cell receptor beta chains follows, all from one sample in a study of OX40 agonist ivuxolimab in advanced cancers. Measured with immunoSEQ multiplex PCR; TCRdb has only the in-frame clones, and not every one. The sample has tens of thousands of clones; 91% are singletons. The sample in question was CD4+ or CD8+ T cells sorted from blood, obtained in a trial of the OX40 agonist ivuxolimab. The receptors shown here come from an adult with an advanced solid tumor such as melanoma, head and neck, liver or kidney cancer. Both conserved end residues are part of each CDR3. A D gene is named only where the DNA matches it firmly. Size tells how often a clone was seen (once, few, many) or the class of an expanded clone, and some rows leave it out.

v_gene: TRBV6-1
abundance: NA
d_gene: NA
j_gene: TRBJ2-7
CDR3aa: CASSGRGRKSYEQYF
CDR3nt: TGTGCCAGCAGTGGCCGGGGCAGGAAATCCTACGAGCAGTACTTC

v_gene: TRBV4-3
abundance: NA
d_gene: NA
j_gene: TRBJ1-2
CDR3aa: CASSQGPDGYTF
CDR3nt: TGCGCCAGCAGCCAAGGCCCGGATGGCTACACCTTC

v_gene: TRBV5-4
abundance: NA
d_gene: TRBD1
j_gene: TRBJ2-7
CDR3aa: CASSLTGIPYEQYF
CDR3nt: TGTGCCAGCAGCCTGACAGGGATTCCCTACGAGCAGTACTTC

v_gene: TRBV15
abundance: NA
d_gene: NA
j_gene: TRBJ2-5
CDR3aa: CATSRALRGQETQYF
CDR3nt: TGTGCCACCAGCAGAGCGCTGAGGGGGCAAGAGACCCAGTACTTC

v_gene: TRBV9
abundance: NA
d_gene: NA
j_gene: TRBJ1-4
CDR3aa: CASSVGWASANEKLFF
CDR3nt: TGTGCCAGCAGCGTAGGATGGGCGTCGGCTAATGAAAAACTGTTTTTT

v_gene: TRBV7-2
abundance: NA
d_gene: TRBD2
j_gene: TRBJ2-2
CDR3aa: CASSLSPRGGTGELFF
CDR3nt: TGTGCCAGCAGCTTAAGCCCGCGGGGGGGCACCGGGGAGCTGTTTTTT

v_gene: TRBV15
abundance: once
d_gene: NA
j_gene: TRBJ1-2
CDR3aa: CATSRDRGSAFYGYTF
CDR3nt: TGTGCCACCAGCAGAGATCGGGGCAGTGCCTTCTATGGCTACACCTTC

v_gene: TRBV4-1
abundance: once
d_gene: NA
j_gene: TRBJ1-1
CDR3aa: CASSQDSGQLNLNTEAFF
CDR3nt: TGCGCCAGCAGCCAAGATTCCGGGCAGCTGAACTTGAACACTGAAGCTTTCTTT

v_gene: TRBV18
abundance: NA
d_gene: NA
j_gene: TRBJ1-2
CDR3aa: CASSPEVGLEGYTF
CDR3nt: TGTGCCAGCTCACCAGAAGTGGGCCTGGAAGGCTACACCTTC

v_gene: TRBV13
abundance: medium-sized
d_gene: TRBD2
j_gene: TRBJ2-3
CDR3aa: CASSRADGLAGGTDTQYF
CDR3nt: TGTGCCAGCAGCCGCGCCGACGGACTAGCGGGAGGCACAGATACGCAGTATTTT

v_gene: TRBV7-9
abundance: once
d_gene: NA
j_gene: TRBJ2-5
CDR3aa: CASRQGEEETQYF
CDR3nt: TGTGCCAGCAGACAAGGGGAAGAAGAGACCCAGTACTTC

v_gene: TRBV5-6
abundance: NA
d_gene: NA
j_gene: TRBJ2-7
CDR3aa: CASNPGRESYEQYF
CDR3nt: TGTGCCAGCAACCCGGGACGGGAGTCCTACGAGCAGTACTTC

v_gene: TRBV28
abundance: NA
d_gene: TRBD1
j_gene: TRBJ1-2
CDR3aa: CASSFLDRSGGNYGYTF
CDR3nt: TGTGCCAGCAGTTTTCTGGACAGGAGTGGCGGAAACTATGGCTACACCTTC

v_gene: TRBV7-9
abundance: NA
d_gene: NA
j_gene: TRBJ1-3
CDR3aa: CASSLADSSGNTIYF
CDR3nt: TGTGCCAGCAGCTTAGCAGACAGCTCTGGAAACACCATATATTTT

v_gene: TRBV5-1
abundance: NA
d_gene: NA
j_gene: TRBJ1-1
CDR3aa: CASSLGVYGGTEAFF
CDR3nt: TGCGCCAGCAGCTTGGGGGTCTATGGTGGCACTGAAGCTTTCTTT

v_gene: TRBV7-9
abundance: NA
d_gene: TRBD1
j_gene: TRBJ1-5
CDR3aa: CASSNDRQGPRPQHF
CDR3nt: TGTGCCAGCAGCAACGATCGACAGGGGCCTAGGCCCCAGCATTTT

v_gene: TRBV9
abundance: NA
d_gene: TRBD1
j_gene: TRBJ2-3
CDR3aa: CASSVGQGTDTQYF
CDR3nt: TGTGCCAGCAGCGTGGGACAGGGAACAGATACGCAGTATTTT

v_gene: TRBV6-1
abundance: NA
d_gene: NA
j_gene: TRBJ2-1
CDR3aa: CASMGGLANEQFF
CDR3nt: TGTGCCAGCATGGGGGGGCTCGCCAATGAGCAGTTCTTC

v_gene: TRBV7-2
abundance: NA
d_gene: NA
j_gene: TRBJ1-1
CDR3aa: CASSPGRLEAFF
CDR3nt: TGTGCCAGCAGCCCGGGACGGCTTGAAGCTTTCTTT

v_gene: TRBV30
abundance: once
d_gene: TRBD1
j_gene: TRBJ1-4
CDR3aa: CAWSIGAGGEKLFF
CDR3nt: TGTGCCTGGTCAATCGGGGCAGGGGGCGAAAAACTGTTTTTT

v_gene: TRBV19
abundance: few
d_gene: NA
j_gene: TRBJ1-1
CDR3aa: CASSEQGMNTEAFF
CDR3nt: TGTGCCAGTAGTGAACAGGGTATGAACACTGAAGCTTTCTTT

v_gene: TRBV6-5
abundance: NA
d_gene: NA
j_gene: TRBJ2-7
CDR3aa: CASNPYGASSYEQYF
CDR3nt: TGTGCCAGCAACCCCTATGGGGCCAGCTCCTACGAGCAGTACTTC

v_gene: TRBV11-2
abundance: NA
d_gene: NA
j_gene: TRBJ1-4
CDR3aa: CASSLGHGGLREKLFF
CDR3nt: TGTGCCAGCAGCTTAGGGCACGGAGGGCTTCGGGAAAAACTGTTTTTT

v_gene: TRBV19
abundance: NA
d_gene: NA
j_gene: TRBJ2-5
CDR3aa: CASSDPTGVEETQYF
CDR3nt: TGTGCCAGTAGTGATCCCACCGGTGTGGAAGAGACCCAGTACTTC

v_gene: TRBV19
abundance: NA
d_gene: TRBD2
j_gene: TRBJ2-1
CDR3aa: CASKDSGSSYNEQFF
CDR3nt: TGTGCCAGTAAGGATAGCGGGAGCTCCTACAATGAGCAGTTCTTC

v_gene: TRBV13
abundance: NA
d_gene: NA
j_gene: TRBJ1-6
CDR3aa: CASSLGGNYNSPLHF
CDR3nt: TGTGCCAGCAGCTTAGGAGGGAATTATAATTCACCCCTCCACTTT

v_gene: TRBV5-6
abundance: few
d_gene: NA
j_gene: TRBJ2-2
CDR3aa: CASSPQLIRDTGELFF
CDR3nt: TGTGCCAGCAGCCCCCAATTGATTAGAGACACCGGGGAGCTGTTTTTT

v_gene: TRBV11-2
abundance: NA
d_gene: NA
j_gene: TRBJ2-5
CDR3aa: CASSLTTQETQYF
CDR3nt: TGTGCCAGCAGCTTAACAACTCAAGAGACCCAGTACTTC

v_gene: TRBV2
abundance: NA
d_gene: TRBD2
j_gene: TRBJ2-7
CDR3aa: CASFSEASGPSYEQYF
CDR3nt: TGTGCCAGCTTTTCCGAAGCTAGCGGGCCCTCCTACGAGCAGTACTTC

v_gene: TRBV4-2
abundance: NA
d_gene: NA
j_gene: TRBJ1-3
CDR3aa: CASSQDYVPGNTIYF
CDR3nt: TGTGCCAGCAGCCAAGATTATGTGCCTGGAAACACCATATATTTT

v_gene: TRBV7-2
abundance: NA
d_gene: TRBD2
j_gene: TRBJ2-3
CDR3aa: CASSGSGGAFGDTQYF
CDR3nt: TGTGCCAGCAGCGGCAGCGGGGGGGCCTTTGGAGATACGCAGTATTTT